This T cell receptor beta chain was sequenced in a study of graft-versus-host responses after intestinal transplantation. As regards this clone: Its target is unknown.

The study's findings and limits: Subjects displaying graft-donor T cell macrochimerism possessed elevated graft-versus-host to host-versus-graft clonal ratios inside allografts.

Germline V CDR1 and CDR2: SGHAT, FQNNGV. The CDR3 is 12 residues long. With 3 bases removed from V and 8 bases from J, the gap between germline ends came to 8 bases. This table comes from immunoSEQ multiplex PCR, and its TCRdb copy is limited to in-frame clones, with some not included. The sample has approximately 1,500 clones, approximately 87% seen once. The chain uses TRBV11-2 and TRBJ2-1; D is unclear. The starting material was PBMCs, obtained roughly 31 days after intestinal transplant. The TCR comes from a human patient who received an intestinal transplant, so some T cells may come from the graft donor. The CDR3 spells CASSFTSYEQFF. As DNA, the CDR3 is TGTGCCAGCAGCTTCACTTCCTATGAGCAGTTCTTC.